This TCR beta chain was profiled in a study of CD8 T cells in Susac syndrome. Deletions cut 3 bases from V and 4 bases from J, with 6 bases between. Germline V CDR1 and CDR2: MNHNS, SASEGT. This CDR3 has 12 residues. An amount of RNA that ranged from about 0.45 to 1 ug was reverse transcribed with random hexamers. The authors amplified TCR beta CDR3 across 54 Vbeta and 13 Jbeta using immunoSEQ multiplex PCR. TCRdb reprocessed the immunoSEQ multiplex PCR reads with MiXCR, giving one entry per CDR3 protein. Of fewer than 350,000 distinct CDR3 sequences listed, 85% are singletons. The V call is TRBV6-1, the J call TRBJ1-2, with unresolved D. Material for sequencing was CD8+ T cells from PBMCs. The receptor comes from a human donor with multiple sclerosis. CDR3 in amino acids: CASSDGSYGYTF. CDR3 DNA sequence: TGTGCCAGCAGTGACGGGAGCTATGGCTACACCTTC.